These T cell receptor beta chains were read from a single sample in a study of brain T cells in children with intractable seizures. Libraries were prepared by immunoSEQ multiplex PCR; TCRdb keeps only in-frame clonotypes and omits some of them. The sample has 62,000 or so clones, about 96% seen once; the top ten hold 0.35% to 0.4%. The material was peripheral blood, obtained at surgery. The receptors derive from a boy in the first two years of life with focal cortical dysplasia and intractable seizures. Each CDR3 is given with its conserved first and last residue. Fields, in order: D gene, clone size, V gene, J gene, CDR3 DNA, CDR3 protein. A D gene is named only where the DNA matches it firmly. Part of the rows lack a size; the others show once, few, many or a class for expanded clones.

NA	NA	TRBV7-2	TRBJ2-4	TGTGCCAGCAGCTTACAAACTAGCAGGGTTCAGTACTTC	CASSLQTSRVQYF
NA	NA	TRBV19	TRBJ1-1	TGTGCCAGTAGTAAACTCCCCCGGGTGGCTGAAGCTTTCTTT	CASSKLPRVAEAFF
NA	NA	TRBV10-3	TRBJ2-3	TGTGCCATCAGTGACTCCGAGGGAAGCACAGATACGCAGTATTTT	CAISDSEGSTDTQYF
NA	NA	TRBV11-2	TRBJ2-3	TGTGCCAGCAGCCGCGGCGGGGTCACAGGTGATACGCAGTATTTT	CASSRGGVTGDTQYF
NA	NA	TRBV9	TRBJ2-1	TGTGCCAGCGGGCCCGCTGGGTCGTTCTTC	CASGPAGSFF
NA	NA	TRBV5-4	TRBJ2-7	TGTGCCAGCAGCCCTTCCCCGGATCACGAGCAGTACTTC	CASSPSPDHEQYF
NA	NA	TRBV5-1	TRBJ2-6	TGCGCCAGCAGCTTGTGGGGAAGAAGGCACCCTGGGGCCAACGTCCTGACTTTC	CASSLWGRRHPGANVLTF
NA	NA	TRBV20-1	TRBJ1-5	TGCAGTGCTAGTCAGGGTTTAGCTGGCAGAGGAGGTCAGCCCCAGCATTTT	CSASQGLAGRGGQPQHF
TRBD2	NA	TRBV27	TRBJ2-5	TGTGCCAGCAGTTTTACTAGCGGGAGAGAGACCCAGTACTTC	CASSFTSGRETQYF
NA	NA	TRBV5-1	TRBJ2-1	TGCGCCAGCAGCTTTGATAGAAAAGGCCCTGATGAGCAGTTCTTC	CASSFDRKGPDEQFF
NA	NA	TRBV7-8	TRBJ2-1	TGTGCCAGCAGCTTAACCTACCAGACTTTAGCGGTTGGGGCCAACTACAATGAGCAGTTCTTC	CASSLTYQTLAVGANYNEQFF
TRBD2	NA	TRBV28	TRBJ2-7	TGTGCCAGCAGTTTCTCCCTATTCGGGAGGGGGACCTACGAGCAGTACTTC	CASSFSLFGRGTYEQYF
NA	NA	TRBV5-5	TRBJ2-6	TGTGCCAGCAGCTTCTACCTCTCTGGGGCCAACGTCCTGACTTTC	CASSFYLSGANVLTF
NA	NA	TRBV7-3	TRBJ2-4	TGTGCCAGCAGCTTAGGGTTCATAGACAAGGACATTCAGTACTTC	CASSLGFIDKDIQYF
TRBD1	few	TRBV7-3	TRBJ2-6	TGTGCCAGCTATGACAGGGGGCTAACAAAGAGCTCTGGGGCCAACGTCCTGACTTTC	CASYDRGLTKSSGANVLTF
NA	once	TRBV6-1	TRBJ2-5	TGTGCCAGCAGTGAGGGGCTGAAGACCCAGTACTTC	CASSEGLKTQYF
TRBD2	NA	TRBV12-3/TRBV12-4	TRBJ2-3	TGTGCCAGCACCAACAGCGGGAATACGCAGTATTTT	CASTNSGNTQYF
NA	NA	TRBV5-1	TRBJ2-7	TGCGCCAGCAGCCGGGACGCGCGAGGGAACTACGAGCAGTACTTC	CASSRDARGNYEQYF
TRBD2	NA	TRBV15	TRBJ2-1	TGTGCCACCGGAAGGACTAGCGGCAATGAGCAGTTCTTC	CATGRTSGNEQFF
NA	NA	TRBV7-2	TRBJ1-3	TGTGCCAGCAGATCGGGGAACTCTGGAAACACCATATATTTT	CASRSGNSGNTIYF
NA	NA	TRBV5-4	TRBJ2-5	TGTGCCAGCAGCTTGGTTGGGGGAGAGACCCAGTACTTC	CASSLVGGETQYF
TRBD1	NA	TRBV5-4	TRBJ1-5	TGTGCCAGCAGCTTGGATGGTCGGCAGGGGGCAGAGCCCCAGCATTTT	CASSLDGRQGAEPQHF
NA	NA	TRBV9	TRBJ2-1	TGTGCCAGCAGCGATCTTGGGACTTCCTCCAATGAGCAGTTCTTC	CASSDLGTSSNEQFF
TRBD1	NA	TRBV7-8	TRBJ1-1	TGTGCCAGCAGCTTAAGGGCGGGACAGGGGTTCGCTGAAGCTTTCTTT	CASSLRAGQGFAEAFF
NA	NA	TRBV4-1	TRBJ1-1	TGCGCCAGCAGCCAAGACAGTGAGTTCGTCACTGAAGCTTTCTTT	CASSQDSEFVTEAFF
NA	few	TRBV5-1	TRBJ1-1	TGCGCCAGCAGGGAGGACACTGAAGCTTTCTTT	CASREDTEAFF
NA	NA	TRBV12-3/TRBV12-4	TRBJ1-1	TGTGCCAGCAGTTGGCAGTTGAACACTGAAGCTTTCTTT	CASSWQLNTEAFF
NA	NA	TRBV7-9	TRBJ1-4	TGTGCCAGCAGCTTATCCGGGGCGAGTGAAAAACTGTTTTTT	CASSLSGASEKLFF
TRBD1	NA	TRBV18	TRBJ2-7	TGTGCCAGCTCACCTCGAGACAGGGGGCAGTACGAGCAGTACTTC	CASSPRDRGQYEQYF
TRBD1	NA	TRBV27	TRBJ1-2	TGTGCCAGCAGTCCATGGGACTTAGGACAGGAGATCTATGGCTACACCTTC	CASSPWDLGQEIYGYTF
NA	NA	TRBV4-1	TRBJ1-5	TGCGCCAGCAGCCAAGTCCCCCTTAATCAGCCCCAGCATTTT	CASSQVPLNQPQHF
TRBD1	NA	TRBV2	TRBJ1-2	TGTGCCAGCAGGTGGGACAGGGGCAACTATGGCTACACCTTC	CASRWDRGNYGYTF
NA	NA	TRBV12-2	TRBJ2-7	TGTGCAAGTCGCTTAGCTGGGACTTCCTACGAGCAGTACTTC	CASRLAGTSYEQYF
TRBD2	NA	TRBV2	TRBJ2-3	TGTGCCAGCAGTGAAAGGTTAGCGGGGGTTAGCACAGATACGCAGTATTTT	CASSERLAGVSTDTQYF
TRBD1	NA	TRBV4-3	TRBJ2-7	TGCGCCAGCAGCCAAAGGACAGGGAATCCCTACGAGCAGTACTTC	CASSQRTGNPYEQYF
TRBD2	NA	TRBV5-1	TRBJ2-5	TGCGCCAGCAGCCTTACCCACACGCCTAGCGGGGGGGGAGAGACCCAGTACTTC	CASSLTHTPSGGGETQYF
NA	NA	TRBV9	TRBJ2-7	TGTGCCAGCAGCGTAGCTACCAGTAGGTACGAGCAGTACTTC	CASSVATSRYEQYF
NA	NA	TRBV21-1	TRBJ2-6	TGTGCCAGCGCCCCGGTGGGGGCCAACGTCCTGACTTTC	CASAPVGANVLTF
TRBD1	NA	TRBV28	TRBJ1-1	TGTGCCAGCAGTCGGGGACAGGCCGACCGAGAAGCTTTCTTT	CASSRGQADREAFF
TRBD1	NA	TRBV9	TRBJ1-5	TGTGCCAGCAGCGAGGGAATCGGACAGGGGGGGAATCAGCCCCAGCATTTT	CASSEGIGQGGNQPQHF
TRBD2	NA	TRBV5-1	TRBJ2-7	TGCGCCAGCAGCGAGGGACTAGCGGGGAGCGAGCAGTACTTC	CASSEGLAGSEQYF